What follows are 24 T cell receptor beta chains derived from one specimen sequenced in a study of OX40 agonist ivuxolimab in advanced cancers. Some clones are missing from TCRdb's copy, which holds only in-frame ones; the method was immunoSEQ multiplex PCR. The data hold more than 100,000 clones, with 80% to 90% observed a single time. Sample: CD4+ or CD8+ T cells sorted from blood, taken in a trial of the OX40 agonist ivuxolimab. These receptors were taken from an adult with an advanced solid tumor such as melanoma, head and neck, liver or kidney cancer.

The chain joins TRBV6-5 to TRBJ2-7; no definite D call. Between the trimmed V and J ends, which lost 7 bases and 2 bases, there was a span of 15 bases. CDR1 and CDR2 (germline): MNHEY, SVGAGI. The CDR3 length is 14 residues. Written as DNA, the CDR3 is TGTGCCAGCAATCGAAACAGCGCAACCTACGAGCAGTACTTC. This encodes CASNRNSATYEQYF.

This chain links TRBV10-3 with TRBJ2-2; D is ambiguous. The CDR3 runs 14 residues. The V and J ends lost 6 bases and 1 base respectively, with 9 bases between them. Per germline, CDR1 ENHRY and CDR2 SYGVKD. The CDR3 DNA reads as TGTGCCATCAGAGGGATGGGGAACACCGGGGAGCTGTTTTTT. Translation gives CAIRGMGNTGELFF.

CDR3 amino acids: CASSQGRDRPYEQYF. DNA for the CDR3: TGCGCCAGCAGCCAAGGCCGGGACAGACCCTACGAGCAGTACTTC. The V gene is TRBV4-3, the J gene TRBJ2-7; TRBD1 matches 7 bases. This CDR3 spans 15 amino acids. V trimming: 1 base; J trimming: 2 bases; junction bases outside the gene matches: 5. Germline lookup yields CDR1 LGHNA and CDR2 YSLEER.

This chain links TRBV28 with TRBJ1-2, with 7 positions matching TRBD1. V gave up 6 bases and J gave up 5 bases; unmatched junction bases: 6. The CDR3 has 13 residues. From germline, CDR1 is MDHEN and CDR2 SYDVKM. CDR3 DNA sequence: TGTGCCAGCAGGGGGACAGTTTCTTATGGCTACACCTTC. Amino acids: CASRGTVSYGYTF.

The V and J genes are TRBV28 and TRBJ2-2, with 11 positions matching TRBD2. Losses at the gene ends were 7 bases for V and 7 bases for J; bases not matched to a gene: 14. Looked up from germline, CDR1 is MDHEN and CDR2 is SYDVKM. The CDR3 consists of 17 residues. CDR3 residues: CASTTVASGGIVGELFF. CDR3 DNA: TGTGCCAGCACCACCGTCGCTAGCGGGGGGATCGTCGGGGAGCTGTTTTTT.

The chain employs TRBV5-1 and TRBJ1-4; TRBD1 aligns across 7 bases. The CDR3 contains 15 residues. The trim removed 4 bases at V and 3 bases at J, leaving 6 bases unmatched. Germline lookup yields CDR1 SGHRS and CDR2 YFSETQ. DNA for the CDR3: TGCGCCAGCAGCACTACAGGGGACCCTAATGAAAAACTGTTTTTT. Residues: CASSTTGDPNEKLFF.

This chain connects TRBV7-6 to TRBJ2-7, with a weak D call TRBD1 (5 bases). Germline CDR1 SGHVS, CDR2 FNYEAQ. The CDR3 length is 14 residues. The V and J ends lost 2 bases and 7 bases respectively, with 15 bases between them. The CDR3: CASSLNPQGREQYF. In nucleotides, the CDR3 is TGTGCCAGCAGCTTAAACCCCCAGGGCAGGGAGCAGTACTTC.

The J gene is TRBJ2-5, the V gene TRBV21-1; TRBD1, the table's D call, lacks a check against the DNA. TRBV21-1 is classified as a pseudogene. The CDR3 totals 18 residues. For the CDR3, the DNA is TGTGCCAGCAGCCGATTAGGGAAGGGGACAGGTGGGTTAGAGACCCAGTACTTC. Translating it yields CASSRLGKGTGGLETQYF.

This clone turned up a few times. The genes are TRBV5-1 and TRBJ1-6, with TRBD1 identical over 8 bases. This CDR3 is 14 amino acids long. Per the germline V gene, CDR1 is SGHRS and CDR2 is YFSETQ. The trim removed 5 bases at V and 9 bases at J, leaving 7 bases unmatched. This CDR3 is CASRRQGSGSPLHF. The CDR3 nucleotides are TGCGCCAGCAGACGACAGGGGTCCGGTTCACCCCTCCACTTT.

The chain links TRBV7-2 to TRBJ2-5, with TRBD1 identical over 9 bases. The CDR3 has 15 amino acids. Germline V gene sequence: CDR1 SGHTA, CDR2 FQGNSA. V gave up 2 bases and J gave up 4 bases; unmatched junction bases: 5. The CDR3: CASSLRWGQGETQYF. CDR3 DNA sequence: TGTGCCAGCAGCTTAAGGTGGGGACAGGGAGAGACCCAGTACTTC.

This clone appeared a few times. The chain joins TRBV7-8 to TRBJ2-7; TRBD2 matches at 8 bases. The length of the CDR3 is 13 residues. V was clipped by 5 bases and J by 4 bases; unmatched bases: 4. Germline CDR1 reads SGHVS; CDR2 reads FQNEAQ. The DNA for the CDR3 is TGTGCCAGCAGCGCCGGGAGGGCTTACGAGCAGTACTTC. The encoded protein is CASSAGRAYEQYF.

The chain carries TRBV5-1 and TRBJ2-7, with 7 bases lining up with TRBD1. Germline V gene data show CDR1 as SGHRS and CDR2 as YFSETQ. This CDR3 contains 13 residues. J gave up 2 bases and V 6 bases, and 5 bases lay outside the gene matches. Written as DNA, the CDR3 is TGCGCCAGCACAGGGACAGCGACCTACGAGCAGTACTTC. Protein product: CASTGTATYEQYF.

The J gene is TRBJ2-7, the V gene TRBV10-3; D may match TRBD1 or TRBD2 (5 bases each). CDR1 ENHRY and CDR2 SYGVKD come from the germline V gene. This CDR3 comprises 14 residues. The ends were cut back, 3 bases at V and 3 bases at J, with 12 bases in the middle. The CDR3 DNA reads TGTGCCATCAGTGACCGGGACCGGCTCTACGAGCAGTACTTC. It translates to CAISDRDRLYEQYF.

The chain employs TRBV28 and TRBJ1-2, with 9 bases lining up with TRBD1. CDR1 MDHEN and CDR2 SYDVKM come from the germline V gene. The CDR3 consists of 15 residues. J was trimmed by 1 base and V by 5 bases; bases with no gene match: 5. This chain's CDR3 is CASSPAGQGNYGYTF. CDR3 coding DNA: TGTGCCAGCAGTCCCGCGGGACAGGGTAACTATGGCTACACCTTC.

CDR3 amino acids: CASTPARYSPLHF. CDR3 bases: TGTGCCAGCACCCCCGCCAGGTATTCACCCCTCCACTTT. The chain links TRBV11-2 to TRBJ1-6, with D hard to call. The CDR3 has 13 amino acids. V was trimmed by 7 bases and J by 8 bases, leaving 12 bases between them. CDR1 SGHAT and CDR2 FQNNGV come from the germline V gene.

This chain links TRBV6-5 with TRBJ1-1; 8 nucleotides agree with TRBD1. The germline V gene has CDR1 MNHEY and CDR2 SVGAGI. The CDR3 runs 14 residues. The V segment lost 10 bases and the J segment 1 base; nucleotides outside the gene matches: 8. CDR3 nucleotide sequence: TGTGCCACCACCTCCGGGACAGGGAACACTGAAGCTTTCTTT. Protein product: CATTSGTGNTEAFF.

The rearrangement links TRBV6-5 to TRBJ1-5; a weak D match, TRBD1 (5 bases). V was trimmed by 6 bases and J by 7 bases, leaving 16 bases between them. CDR1 MNHEY and CDR2 SVGAGI come from the germline V gene. The CDR3 is made up of 14 amino acids. CDR3 region: CASSAGSRDQPQHF. The DNA for the CDR3 is TGTGCCAGCAGCGCAGGGAGTAGGGACCAGCCCCAGCATTTT.

This rearrangement joins TRBV5-1 to TRBJ1-4, with D possibly matching TRBD1 (5 bases). This CDR3 is built from 14 residues. CDR1 SGHRS and CDR2 YFSETQ come from the germline V gene. Trimming shortened V by 3 bases and J by 7 bases, and 13 bases separated the two germline ends. The CDR3 here is CASSSTGEAEKLFF. CDR3 in DNA: TGCGCCAGCAGCTCGACGGGGGAAGCTGAAAAACTGTTTTTT.

The table lists this clone with a count of one. The rearrangement links TRBV5-6 to TRBJ1-6; D is possibly TRBD1 (6 bases). This CDR3 contains 17 residues. CDR1 is SGHDT, CDR2 YYEEEE, per germline. Trimming cost V 10 bases and J 6 bases, with 26 bases left between them. The DNA of the CDR3 is TGTGCCTCACAAAGGCCCCTTACCGGGGGCGGTAATTCACCCCTCCACTTT. Amino acid sequence: CASQRPLTGGGNSPLHF.

There are a few counts of this clone. The chain couples TRBV11-3 to TRBJ2-7, with 10 positions matching TRBD2. Losses at the gene ends were 5 bases for V and 7 bases for J; bases not matched to a gene: 8. This CDR3 region has 14 residues. CDR1 and CDR2 (germline): SGHNT, YENEEA. This CDR3 reads CASSGGTSGIEQYF. CDR3 DNA sequence: TGTGCCAGCAGCGGGGGTACTAGCGGGATTGAGCAGTACTTC.

This chain connects TRBV7-2 to TRBJ1-1; tentatively, D is TRBD1 (5 bases). V was shortened by 2 bases and J by 1 base, with 11 bases between the two germline ends. CDR3 length: 15 residues. Germline CDR1 SGHTA, CDR2 FQGNSA. CDR3 DNA: TGTGCCAGCAGCTTAACACAAACAGGGAACACTGAAGCTTTCTTT. As protein: CASSLTQTGNTEAFF.

This clone was seen a few times. The chain is built from TRBV28 and TRBJ1-6; no definite D call. This CDR3 is 11 amino acids long. Trimming shortened V by 7 bases and J by 6 bases, and 4 bases separated the two germline ends. Germline values: CDR1 MDHEN, CDR2 SYDVKM. This CDR3 is CASNANSPLHF. The CDR3 DNA reads as TGTGCCAGCAACGCTAATTCACCCCTCCACTTT.

The chain couples TRBV18 to TRBJ2-5; D is unresolved. CDR1 is KGHSH, CDR2 LQKENI, per germline. This CDR3 region has 11 residues. V was pared by 5 bases and J by 2 bases, with 3 bases between. Here the CDR3 DNA reads TGTGCCAGCTCAATACAAGAGACCCAGTACTTC. Its translation: CASSIQETQYF.

CDR3 in amino acids: CAWSVRGQGYGYTF. In nucleotides, the CDR3 is TGTGCCTGGAGTGTAAGGGGACAGGGCTATGGCTACACCTTC. The V and J genes are TRBV30 and TRBJ1-2; the match to TRBD1 covers 9 bases. Germline-derived CDR1 and CDR2 are GTSNPN and SVGIG (reference sequence). The J segment lost 4 bases and the V segment lost 0 bases, leaving 3 bases of the junction unmatched. This CDR3 contains 14 residues.